The 32 T cell receptor beta chains in this list originate from one sample, sequenced in a study of blood T cell repertoires in COVID-19. Clones were sequenced by immunoSEQ multiplex PCR, and TCRdb holds only the in-frame ones, with some missing. The top ten hold under 4.5% of the sample, which has 100,000 to 150,000 clones, 70% to 90% seen once. The specimen was peripheral blood. Receptors were obtained from a woman in her forties or fifties with acute or convalescent COVID-19.

Regarding this clone: One end of the junction does not line up with germline, which may come from a read error. The genes are TRBV11-2 and TRBJ2-1; TRBD2 matches 7 bases. Per germline, CDR1 SGHAT and CDR2 FQNNGV. The CDR3 has 15 residues. In DNA form, the CDR3 reads TGTGCCACCAGCCGGGGCGGGAGCTCCTACAATGAGCAGTTCTTC. Protein: CATSRGGSSYNEQFF.

The rearrangement uses TRBV5-1 and TRBJ1-1, with 8 bases aligning to TRBD1. From germline, CDR1 is SGHRS and CDR2 YFSETQ. The CDR3 is made up of 14 amino acids. The ends lost 3 bases at V and 4 bases at J; junction bases unmatched: 5. The CDR3 coding sequence is TGCGCCAGCAGCTCCACAACAGGGGGCACTGAAGCTTTCTTT. Translation: CASSSTTGGTEAFF.

This clone was picked up one time. CDR3 coding DNA: TGTGCCAGCAGCTTAGTGGGCAGGGGGATTTCTGGAAACACCATATATTTT. Protein sequence: CASSLVGRGISGNTIYF. This chain links TRBV11-2 with TRBJ1-3; TRBD1 aligns across 7 bases. Germline CDR1 reads SGHAT; CDR2 reads FQNNGV. The CDR3 extends over 17 amino acids. Trimming cost V 1 base and J 1 base; bases outside gene matches: 7.

The rearrangement uses TRBV19 and TRBJ1-5; tentatively, D is TRBD1 (5 bases). The ends were cut back, 4 bases at V and 4 bases at J, with 14 bases in the middle. CDR1 and CDR2 from the germline V gene are LNHDA and SQIVND (reference sequence). This CDR3 region has 15 residues. The CDR3 sequence: CASSNGGGANQPQHF. DNA for the CDR3: TGTGCCAGTAGTAACGGCGGAGGGGCAAATCAGCCCCAGCATTTT.

This chain uses TRBV2 with TRBJ2-1, with D hard to call. The CDR3 covers 12 residues. Trimming left V 4 bases short and J 9 bases short, with 10 bases between. CDR1 is SNHLY, CDR2 FYNNEI, per germline. For the CDR3, the DNA is TGTGCCAGCAGTGCTGAATTCAGTGAGCAGTTCTTC. This translates into CASSAEFSEQFF. The full variable domain, completed using reference TRBV2 and TRBJ2-1, is EPEVTQTPSHQVTQMGQEVILRCVPISNHLYFYWYRQILGQKVEFLVSFYNNEISEKSEIFDDQFSVERPDGSNFTLKIRSTKLEDSAMYFCASSAEFSEQFFGPGTRLTVL.

CDR3 nucleotide sequence: TGTGCCAGCAGTTTAATAGATAATTCACCCCTCCACTTT. It is translated as CASSLIDNSPLHF. This chain connects TRBV27 to TRBJ1-6; D gene uncertain. Germline-derived CDR1 and CDR2 are MNHEY and SMNVEV (reference sequence). The CDR3 extends over 13 amino acids. V gave up 2 bases and J gave up 5 bases, with 4 bases separating them.

This clone came up once. The CDR3, as DNA: TGTGCCACCAGTGGCAAGCGGGAGGGGAGCTCCTACAATGAGCAGTTCTTC. This gives the protein CATSGKREGSSYNEQFF. The chain joins TRBV24-1 to TRBJ2-1; TRBD2 matches 10 bases. The CDR3 contains 17 residues. Trimming at V came to 5 bases and at J to 0 bases, leaving 6 bases not matched to a gene. Per the germline V gene, CDR1 is KGHDR and CDR2 is SFDVKD.

The genes are TRBV7-3 and TRBJ2-6; maybe TRBD2 (5 bases). The V and J ends lost 5 bases and 2 bases respectively, with 13 bases between them. The V gene's germline CDR1 is SGHTA and CDR2 FQGTGA. The CDR3 is made up of 16 amino acids. CDR3 in amino acids: CASSPRAGAGANVLTF. CDR3 nucleotides: TGTGCCAGCAGCCCCCGAGCCGGGGCTGGGGCCAACGTCCTGACTTTC. Full variable domain (remainder filled in from reference TRBV7-3 and TRBJ2-6): GAGVSQTPSNKVTEKGKYVELRCDPISGHTALYWYRQSLGQGPEFLIYFQGTGAADDSGLPNDRFFAVRPEGSVSTLKIQRTERGDSAVYLCASSPRAGAGANVLTFGAGSRLTVL.

This clone turned up a few times. This sample also contains other DNA sequences that code for the same CDR3. DNA for the CDR3: TGCGCCAGCAGCTTGGCAGGGGCCAACACTGAAGCTTTCTTT. Its protein product is CASSLAGANTEAFF. The chain couples TRBV5-1 to TRBJ1-1; D is perhaps TRBD1 (6 bases). The germline V gene encodes CDR1 SGHRS and CDR2 YFSETQ. The CDR3 sequence is 14 residues long. V was pared by 0 bases and J by 2 bases, with 8 bases between.

The J gene is TRBJ2-2, the V gene TRBV27; D gene ambiguous. Germline V lookup: CDR1 MNHEY, CDR2 SMNVEV (reference sequence). Trimming removed 2 bases from V and 6 bases from J, with 4 bases in between. The CDR3 length is 12 residues. In nucleotides, the CDR3 is TGTGCCAGCAGTTTAGCGGCCGGGGAGCTGTTTTTT. It is translated as CASSLAAGELFF.

The chain recombines TRBV30 with TRBJ1-5, with TRBD1 matching 9 bases. CDR1 and CDR2 (germline): GTSNPN, SVGIG (reference sequence). This CDR3 comprises 14 residues. Trimming removed 1 base from V and 7 bases from J; junction bases left unmatched: 5. CDR3 nucleotides: TGTGCCTGGAGTGAGACAGGGGGAGGACAGCCCCAGCATTTT. Encoded protein: CAWSETGGGQPQHF.

This chain uses TRBV9 with TRBJ1-6; no firm D call. Trimming left V 4 bases short and J 8 bases short, with 10 bases between. This CDR3 has 13 amino acids. The germline CDR1 and CDR2 sequences are SGDLS and YYNGEE. The CDR3 coding sequence is TGTGCCAGCAGCTCAGGTTTCGATTCACCCCTCCACTTT. Encoded protein: CASSSGFDSPLHF.

The CDR3 here is CASSEVGRETQYF. In nucleotides, the CDR3 is TGTGCCAGTAGTGAGGTAGGGAGAGAGACCCAGTACTTC. This chain connects TRBV19 to TRBJ2-5; a weak D match, TRBD2 (5 bases). CDR1 LNHDA and CDR2 SQIVND come from the germline V gene (reference sequence). The CDR3 sequence is 13 residues long. Trimming shortened V by 5 bases and J by 4 bases, and 11 bases separated the two germline ends.

The table lists this clone with a count of one. The V and J genes are TRBV28 and TRBJ1-5; TRBD1 agrees at 7 bases. The CDR3 is made up of 15 amino acids. Germline V gene lookup returns CDR1 MDHEN and CDR2 SYDVKM. With 6 bases clipped from V and 0 bases from J, the junction kept 5 bases outside the gene matches. CDR3 region: CASSLTGRSNQPQHF. CDR3 in DNA: TGTGCCAGCAGCTTGACAGGGCGTAGCAATCAGCCCCAGCATTTT.

The V gene is TRBV3-1 (or the pseudogene TRBV3-2), the J gene TRBJ1-5; no clear D gene. Trimming removed 2 bases from V and 4 bases from J, with 9 bases in between. This CDR3 comprises 14 residues. Germline lookup yields CDR1 LGHDT and CDR2 YNNKEL (reference sequence). The chain's CDR3 is CASSQSGINQPQHF. DNA for the CDR3: TGTGCCAGCAGCCAATCAGGTATTAATCAGCCCCAGCATTTT.

The rearrangement joins TRBV4-1 to TRBJ1-2; D not resolved. Germline V gene data show CDR1 as MGHRA and CDR2 as YSYEKL. Trimming took 0 bases from V and 4 from J, leaving 15 bases between them. The CDR3 totals 16 residues. CDR3 in amino acids: CASSQDRPNGVYGYTF. For the CDR3, the DNA is TGCGCCAGCAGCCAAGATCGTCCGAACGGAGTCTATGGCTACACCTTC.

This clone was counted a few times. The chain employs TRBV19 and TRBJ1-5; no reliable D call. This CDR3 comprises 14 residues. V lost 5 bases and J lost 0, with 8 bases in between. The germline CDR1 and CDR2 sequences are LNHDA and SQIVND (reference sequence). The CDR3 nucleotides are TGTGCCAGTAGTGTCCAGGATAGCAATCAGCCCCAGCATTTT. Its translation: CASSVQDSNQPQHF.

The V call is TRBV25-1, the J call TRBJ1-1; D uncertain. The CDR3 runs 13 residues. The V end lost 2 bases, the J end lost 6 bases, and 10 bases lay between the germline ends. The germline V gene has CDR1 MGHDK and CDR2 SYGVNS. CDR3 DNA sequence: TGTGCCAGCAGTGAACTCGGGTTGCCTGAAGCTTTCTTT. Amino acids: CASSELGLPEAFF.

V is TRBV5-1 and J is TRBJ1-2; D is uncertain. The CDR3 has 14 residues. Trimming shortened V by 2 bases and J by 5 bases, and 13 bases separated the two germline ends. CDR1 is SGHRS, CDR2 YFSETQ, per germline. The CDR3 region has the DNA TGCGCCAGCAGCTTCGCCGGAGGAGATTATGGCTACACCTTC. Translating gives CASSFAGGDYGYTF.

This clone was detected a few times. This sequence joins TRBV2 and TRBJ2-7, with TRBD1 matching 11 bases. Germline loops: CDR1 SNHLY, CDR2 FYNNEI. J was trimmed by 7 bases and V by 5 bases; bases with no gene match: 13. This CDR3 has 16 amino acids. CDR3 in DNA: TGTGCCAGCAGTCTTACTACGCCGGGACAGGGGGGGGAGCAGTACTTC. Amino acid sequence: CASSLTTPGQGGEQYF.

This clone was detected only once. V and J are TRBV7-3 and TRBJ2-2; perhaps TRBD1 as D (6 bases). The CDR3 has 14 residues. Trimming removed 6 bases at V and 2 bases at J, with 10 bases between. CDR1 and CDR2 (germline): SGHTA, FQGTGA. The CDR3 protein is CASSRDTNTGELFF. The CDR3 DNA reads as TGTGCCAGCAGTCGGGACACTAACACCGGGGAGCTGTTTTTT.

Here the CDR3 reads CASSSNRGGSPLHF. The CDR3 DNA sequence: TGTGCCAGCAGTTCTAATAGGGGGGGGTCACCCCTCCACTTT. The chain links TRBV6-5 to TRBJ1-6, with D possibly TRBD1 on 6 matching bases. Trimming took 4 bases from V and 10 from J, leaving 14 bases between them. Germline V lookup: CDR1 MNHEY, CDR2 SVGAGI. There are 14 residues in the CDR3.

The V and J genes are TRBV30 and TRBJ2-5, with 11 nucleotides matching TRBD2. CDR3 length: 14 residues. Germline trimming cut 3 bases from V and 5 bases from J; bases unmatched to any gene: 5. CDR1 GTSNPN and CDR2 SVGIG come from the germline V gene (reference sequence). The CDR3 sequence is CAWSSGLAVETQYF. The CDR3 coding sequence is TGTGCCTGGAGCTCGGGACTAGCGGTGGAGACCCAGTACTTC.

CDR3: CASSEGLGRYAFF. The CDR3 nucleotides are TGTGCCAGCAGTGAAGGACTAGGGCGGTACGCTTTCTTT. This chain connects TRBV6-1 to TRBJ1-1; D remains unclear. Trimming left V 1 base short and J 11 bases short, with 14 bases between. In germline, CDR1 is MNHNS, CDR2 SASEGT. The CDR3 runs to 13 residues.

This clone was observed a single time. The chain combines TRBV5-1 with TRBJ2-2; no firm D call. The length of the CDR3 is 13 residues. Germline V gene sequence: CDR1 SGHRS, CDR2 YFSETQ. Trimming took 0 bases from V and 5 from J, leaving 5 bases between them. CDR3 in amino acids: CASSLAGTGELFF. CDR3 coding DNA: TGCGCCAGCAGCTTGGCGGGTACCGGGGAGCTGTTTTTT.

The CDR3, as DNA: TGCGCCAGCAGCTTGAATGCGGGAGTATTAGGGAATGAGCAGTTCTTC. Its translation is CASSLNAGVLGNEQFF. The V gene is TRBV5-1, the J gene TRBJ2-1; 7 bases are shared with TRBD2. V dropped 1 base and J dropped 7; count of bases not matched to a gene: 11. CDR1 SGHRS and CDR2 YFSETQ come from the germline V gene. CDR3 length: 16 residues.

The V call is TRBV2, the J call TRBJ2-3, with 9 bases aligning to TRBD1. CDR1 is SNHLY and CDR2 is FYNNEI in the germline V gene. V gave up 6 bases and J gave up 4 bases; unmatched junction bases: 8. The CDR3 sequence is 15 residues long. The CDR3 is CASRSGQGVSDTQYF. CDR3 nucleotide sequence: TGTGCCAGCAGGTCGGGACAGGGAGTTTCAGATACGCAGTATTTT.

In nucleotides, the CDR3 is TGTGCCAGCAGCACGCTAGCGGGAGTAGGGTCAGATACGCAGTATTTT. This gives the protein CASSTLAGVGSDTQYF. The rearrangement joins TRBV9 to TRBJ2-3, with 10 positions matching TRBD2. Germline CDR1 is SGDLS and CDR2 is YYNGEE. This CDR3 region has 16 residues. V dropped 4 bases and J dropped 4; count of bases not matched to a gene: 9. Supplemented by reference TRBV9 and TRBJ2-3, the full variable domain reads DSGVTQTPKHLITATGQRVTLRCSPRSGDLSVYWYQQSLDQGLQFLIQYYNGEERAKGNILERFSAQQFPDLHSELNLSSLELGDSALYFCASSTLAGVGSDTQYFGPGTRLTVL.

The CDR3 sequence is CAWSVLGAGNQPQHF. The CDR3 DNA reads as TGTGCCTGGAGTGTACTTGGGGCCGGCAATCAGCCCCAGCATTTT. The chain combines TRBV30 with TRBJ1-5, with D possibly TRBD1 on 5 matching bases. Trimming shortened V by 0 bases and J by 2 bases, and 11 bases separated the two germline ends. The CDR3 covers 15 residues. Germline assignment: CDR1 GTSNPN and CDR2 SVGIG (reference sequence). Complete variable domain (other parts from reference TRBV30 and TRBJ1-5): SQTIHQWPATLVQPVGSPLSLECTVEGTSNPNLYWYRQAAGRGLQLLFYSVGIGQISSEVPQNLSASRPQDRQFILSSKKLLLSDSGFYLCAWSVLGAGNQPQHFGDGTRLSIL.

The J gene is TRBJ1-5, the V gene TRBV7-2, with TRBD1 identical over 9 bases. After removal of 5 bases from V and 0 bases from J, the junction contained 2 bases not matched to a gene. The CDR3 is 15 amino acids. The V gene's germline CDR1 is SGHTA and CDR2 FQGNSA. The CDR3 bases are TGTGCCAGCAGCGGACAGGGGTATAGCAATCAGCCCCAGCATTTT. Translated: CASSGQGYSNQPQHF.

The J gene is TRBJ2-1, the V gene TRBV11-1; 11 nucleotides align to TRBD2. CDR1 and CDR2 (germline): SGHAT, FQDESV (reference sequence). The CDR3 has 16 amino acids. V dropped 2 bases and J dropped 3; count of bases not matched to a gene: 3. The CDR3 sequence: CASSLSGLAGYNEQFF. CDR3 DNA: TGTGCCAGCAGCTTATCAGGACTAGCGGGCTACAATGAGCAGTTCTTC.

The rearrangement joins TRBV27 to TRBJ1-1, with D maybe TRBD1 (5 bases). V lost 5 bases to trimming and J lost 10 bases, with 23 bases between them. The CDR3 contains 15 residues. Germline CDR1 is MNHEY and CDR2 is SMNVEV (reference sequence). In nucleotides, the CDR3 is TGTGCCAGCAGTCCCTTTGAGCAGGGAATTAGGGGAGCTTTCTTT. Amino acid sequence: CASSPFEQGIRGAFF.